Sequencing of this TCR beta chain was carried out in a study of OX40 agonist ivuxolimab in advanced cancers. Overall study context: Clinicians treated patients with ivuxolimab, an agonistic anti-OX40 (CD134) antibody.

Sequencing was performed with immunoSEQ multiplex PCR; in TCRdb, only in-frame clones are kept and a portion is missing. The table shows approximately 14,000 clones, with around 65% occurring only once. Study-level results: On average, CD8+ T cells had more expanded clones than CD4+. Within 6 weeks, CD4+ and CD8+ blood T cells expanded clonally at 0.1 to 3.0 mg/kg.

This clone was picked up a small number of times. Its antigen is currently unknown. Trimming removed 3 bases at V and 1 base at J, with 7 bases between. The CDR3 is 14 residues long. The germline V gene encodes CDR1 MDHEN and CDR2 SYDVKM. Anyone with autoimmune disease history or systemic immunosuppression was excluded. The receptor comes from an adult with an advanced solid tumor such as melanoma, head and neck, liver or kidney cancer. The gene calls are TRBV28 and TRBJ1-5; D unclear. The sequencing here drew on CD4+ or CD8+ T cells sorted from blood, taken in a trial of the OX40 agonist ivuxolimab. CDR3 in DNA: TGTGCCAGCAGTTTTTTGTACAGCAATCAGCCCCAGCATTTT. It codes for CASSFLYSNQPQHF.